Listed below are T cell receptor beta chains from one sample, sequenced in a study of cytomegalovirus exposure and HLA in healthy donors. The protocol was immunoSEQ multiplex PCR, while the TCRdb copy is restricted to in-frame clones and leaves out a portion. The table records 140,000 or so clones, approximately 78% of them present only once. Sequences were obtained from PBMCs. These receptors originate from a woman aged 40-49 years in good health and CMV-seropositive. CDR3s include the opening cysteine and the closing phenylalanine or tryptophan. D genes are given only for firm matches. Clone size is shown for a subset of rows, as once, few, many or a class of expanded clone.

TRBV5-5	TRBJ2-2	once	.	CASSPLGGTNTGELFF	TGTGCCAGCAGCCCACTAGGGGGAACGAACACCGGGGAGCTGTTTTTT
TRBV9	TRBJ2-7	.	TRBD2	CASSVGTSGTYEQYF	TGTGCCAGCAGCGTAGGGACTAGCGGCACCTACGAGCAGTACTTC
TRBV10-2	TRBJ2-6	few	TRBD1	CASRRDREKPGANVLTF	TGCGCCAGCAGGAGGGACAGGGAAAAGCCTGGGGCCAACGTCCTGACTTTC
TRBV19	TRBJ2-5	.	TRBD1	CASSPRTGGTGETQYF	TGTGCCAGTAGTCCCCGGACAGGGGGCACGGGAGAGACCCAGTACTTC
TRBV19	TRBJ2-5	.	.	CASSIGTILTRETQYF	TGTGCCAGTAGTATAGGGACAATTTTGACCAGAGAGACCCAGTACTTC
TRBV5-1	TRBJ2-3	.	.	CASSLGGDWDTQYF	TGCGCCAGCAGCTTGGGGGGGGATTGGGATACGCAGTATTTT
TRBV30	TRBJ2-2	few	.	CAWSVPDRHTGELFF	TGTGCCTGGAGTGTACCGGACAGACACACCGGGGAGCTGTTTTTT
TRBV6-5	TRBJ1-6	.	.	CASSFRPGSGNSPLHF	TGTGCCAGCAGTTTCCGGCCGGGATCGGGGAATTCACCCCTCCACTTT
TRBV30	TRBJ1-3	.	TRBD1	CAWKGTGAGNTIYF	TGTGCCTGGAAGGGGACAGGGGCAGGAAACACCATATATTTT
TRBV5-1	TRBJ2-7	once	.	CASSQNPQTLRYEQYF	TGCGCCAGCAGCCAAAACCCCCAGACTCTTCGCTACGAGCAGTACTTC
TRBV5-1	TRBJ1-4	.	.	CASSLSGRGAYEKLFF	TGCGCCAGCAGCTTATCGGGTAGGGGCGCCTACGAAAAACTGTTTTTT
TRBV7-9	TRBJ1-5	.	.	CASSLPGAGQPQHF	TGTGCCAGCAGCTTACCCGGAGCGGGACAGCCCCAGCATTTT
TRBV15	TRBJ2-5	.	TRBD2	CATSRALLAGGETQYF	TGTGCCACCAGCAGAGCCCTACTAGCGGGAGGAGAGACCCAGTACTTC
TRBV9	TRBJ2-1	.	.	CASSVGISRGNEQFF	TGTGCCAGCAGCGTAGGGATCTCCCGAGGCAATGAGCAGTTCTTC
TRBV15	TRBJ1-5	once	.	CATSRDPGSNQPQHF	TGTGCCACCAGCAGAGATCCGGGGAGCAATCAGCCCCAGCATTTT
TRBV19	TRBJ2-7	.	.	CASSPDTFSSLEQYF	TGTGCCAGTAGTCCCGACACATTCTCGTCTCTCGAGCAGTACTTC
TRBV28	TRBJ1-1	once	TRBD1	CASSQSGTGDTEAFF	TGTGCCAGCAGCCAATCCGGGACAGGGGACACTGAAGCTTTCTTT
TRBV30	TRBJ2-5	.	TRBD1	CAWNPQGAEETQYF	TGTGCCTGGAACCCACAGGGGGCCGAAGAGACCCAGTACTTC
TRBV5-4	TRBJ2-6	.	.	CASSLGASDVLTF	TGTGCCAGCAGCTTGGGGGCCTCGGACGTCCTGACTTTC
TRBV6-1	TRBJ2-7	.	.	CASSAGRGYEQYF	TGTGCCAGCAGTGCGGGCAGGGGATACGAGCAGTACTTC
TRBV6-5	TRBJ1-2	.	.	CASFSLGESMGYTF	TGTGCCAGTTTCAGTCTTGGGGAGTCAATGGGCTACACCTTC
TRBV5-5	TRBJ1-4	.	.	CASSLSQGSEKLFF	TGTGCCAGCAGCTTGAGTCAGGGAAGCGAAAAACTGTTTTTT
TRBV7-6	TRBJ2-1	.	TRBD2	CASSLKRGYSYNEQFF	TGTGCCAGCAGCTTGAAGCGGGGGTACTCCTACAATGAGCAGTTCTTC
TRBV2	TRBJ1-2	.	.	CASGAGGGYTF	TGTGCCAGCGGAGCGGGGGGAGGCTACACCTTC